Below, 24 T cell receptor beta chains from the same sample are listed, as sequenced in a study of long-term antiretroviral therapy in people with HIV. Sequencing relied on immunoSEQ assay v3.0, run at survey level. The table came from immunoSEQ multiplex PCR; TCRdb's copy has only in-frame clones and leaves some out. The table lists 20,000 to 25,000 clones, under 85% of them singletons, with about 11% in the top ten. Sequencing was performed on unsorted PBMCs, taken 1.1 years before starting antiretroviral therapy. The receptors here all came from a middle-aged woman with HIV.

V and J are TRBV7-2 and TRBJ2-3, with D possibly TRBD2 on 6 matching bases. Trimming left V 3 bases short and J 6 bases short, with 25 bases between. Germline CDR1 is SGHTA and CDR2 is FQGNSA. The CDR3 contains 18 residues. The CDR3 coding sequence is TGTGCCAGCAGCTTGACGTGGGGTGGCGGGGCTCGCGGGGATACGCAGTATTTT. It codes for CASSLTWGGGARGDTQYF.

CDR3 bases: TGTGCCAGCAGGTCGAGGGGTTACTATGGCTACACCTTC. Amino acids: CASRSRGYYGYTF. The V call is TRBV6-5, the J call TRBJ1-2; D might be TRBD1 (5 bases). CDR1 is MNHEY, CDR2 SVGAGI, per germline. The length of the CDR3 is 13 residues. V was shortened by 6 bases and J by 3 bases, with 11 bases between the two germline ends.

The chain couples TRBV5-1 to TRBJ1-2; weak D call: TRBD1 (5 bases). V was cut by 9 bases and J by 3 bases, with 12 bases left in between. The V gene's germline CDR1 is SGHRS and CDR2 YFSETQ. The CDR3 sequence is 12 residues long. In nucleotides, the CDR3 is TGCGCCACCGGAGGGACGGACTATGGCTACACCTTC. Translation: CATGGTDYGYTF.

This chain links TRBV19 with TRBJ1-1; 9 bases fit TRBD1. Trimming at V came to 8 bases and at J to 3 bases, leaving 4 bases not matched to a gene. Germline loops: CDR1 LNHDA, CDR2 SQIVND (reference sequence). The CDR3 extends over 13 amino acids. The CDR3 sequence: CASRTGAHTEAFF. The CDR3 DNA reads TGTGCCAGTCGGACAGGGGCGCACACTGAAGCTTTCTTT.

The genes are TRBV4-1 and TRBJ1-2; unclear D gene. Looked up from germline, CDR1 is MGHRA and CDR2 is YSYEKL. Trimming cost V 0 bases and J 8 bases, with 10 bases left between them. The CDR3 is made up of 13 amino acids. Here the CDR3 reads CASSQEPRGGYTF. The CDR3 bases are TGCGCCAGCAGCCAAGAGCCCCGGGGAGGCTACACCTTC.

The rearrangement links TRBV4-1 to TRBJ2-4; a possible D gene is TRBD2 (5 bases). Trimming removed 3 bases from V and 0 bases from J, with 12 bases in between. In germline, CDR1 is MGHRA, CDR2 YSYEKL. The CDR3 has 16 residues. The CDR3 here is CASSQFPAGAKNIQYF. The CDR3 bases are TGCGCCAGCAGCCAGTTCCCCGCGGGAGCCAAAAACATTCAGTACTTC.

V usage is TRBV7-2 and J usage is TRBJ2-7; TRBD1 agrees at 8 bases. V lost 5 bases, J lost 3 bases, and 3 bases stayed unmatched. CDR3 length: 13 amino acids. CDR1 is SGHTA, CDR2 FQGNSA, per germline. DNA of the CDR3: TGTGCCAGCAGCACCGGGACAGGCTACGAGCAGTACTTC. Translating it yields CASSTGTGYEQYF.

This chain links TRBV11-3 with TRBJ2-1, with TRBD2 matching over 12 bases. Germline assignment: CDR1 SGHNT and CDR2 YENEEA. Germline trimming cut 5 bases from V and 4 bases from J; bases unmatched to any gene: 3. The CDR3 is made up of 15 amino acids. CDR3: CASSAGLAGYNEQFF. For the CDR3, the DNA is TGTGCCAGCAGCGCCGGACTAGCGGGATACAATGAGCAGTTCTTC.

This clone has just one count. DNA for the CDR3: TGTGCCAGCAGTGAGGGGACAAGCGGTCAGCCCCAGCATTTT. Its translation: CASSEGTSGQPQHF. The J gene is TRBJ1-5, the V gene TRBV2; tentatively, D is TRBD1 (6 bases). This CDR3 comprises 14 residues. In germline, CDR1 is SNHLY, CDR2 FYNNEI. Trimming removed 3 bases from V and 6 bases from J, with 12 bases in between.

The chain joins TRBV5-4 to TRBJ2-2; TRBD1 matches at 7 bases. Germline lookup yields CDR1 SGHNT and CDR2 YYREEE (reference sequence). Germline trimming cut 0 bases from V and 1 base from J; bases unmatched to any gene: 0. The CDR3 has 15 residues. The CDR3 bases are TGTGCCAGCAGCTTGGGACAGGGGAACACCGGGGAGCTGTTTTTT. Translated, it gives CASSLGQGNTGELFF.

The V gene is TRBV16, the J gene TRBJ2-7; D unresolved. The germline CDR1 and CDR2 sequences are KGHSY and FQNENV. Trimming pared 0 bases from V and 2 bases from J, leaving 5 bases between. The CDR3 contains 13 residues. The CDR3 loop reads CASSQSYPYEQYF. CDR3 nucleotides: TGTGCCAGCAGCCAATCTTATCCCTACGAGCAGTACTTC.

The J gene is TRBJ1-1, the V gene TRBV6-1; D is possibly TRBD1 (5 bases). This CDR3 is built from 17 residues. Per germline, CDR1 MNHNS and CDR2 SASEGT. Trimming took off 1 base at V and 0 bases at J, with 15 bases between the two ends. As DNA, the CDR3 is TGTGCCAGCAGTGAAGTTAGGGGTTGGGTTTTGAACACTGAAGCTTTCTTT. Its protein product is CASSEVRGWVLNTEAFF.

This chain uses TRBV5-1 with TRBJ1-1, with D tentatively TRBD1 (5 bases). This CDR3 spans 13 amino acids. Germline V gene lookup returns CDR1 SGHRS and CDR2 YFSETQ. Trimming left V 3 bases short and J 10 bases short, with 16 bases between. The CDR3 reads CASSSLPRGGAFF. The CDR3 bases are TGCGCCAGCAGCTCTTTACCGCGGGGGGGAGCTTTCTTT. The full variable domain, its missing parts supplied by reference TRBV5-1 and TRBJ1-1, is KAGVTQTPRYLIKTRGQQVTLSCSPISGHRSVSWYQQTPGQGLQFLFEYFSETQRNKGNFPGRFSGRQFSNSRSEMNVSTLELGDSALYLCASSSLPRGGAFFGQGTRLTVV.

The chain employs TRBV29-1 and TRBJ2-7; D not resolved. Germline-derived CDR1 and CDR2 are SQVTM and ANQGSEA. The CDR3 spans 11 residues. With 5 bases removed from V and 3 bases from J, the gap between germline ends came to 8 bases. CDR3 amino acids: CSVLVLYEQYF. The CDR3 DNA reads TGCAGCGTTTTGGTCCTCTACGAGCAGTACTTC.

The CDR3 reads CASSDPGITDTQYF. The CDR3 coding sequence is TGTGCCAGCAGTGATCCGGGTATTACAGATACGCAGTATTTT. This chain uses TRBV2 with TRBJ2-3; D is undetermined. Trimming took off 3 bases at V and 3 bases at J, with 10 bases between the two ends. CDR1 and CDR2 (germline): SNHLY, FYNNEI. The CDR3 has 14 residues.

The chain uses TRBV5-6 and TRBJ2-3; the match to TRBD1 covers 9 bases. Germline V gives CDR1 SGHDT, CDR2 YYEEEE. CDR3 length: 15 residues. After removal of 3 bases from V and 6 bases from J, the junction contained 8 bases not matched to a gene. CDR3 region: CASSWTRDRADTQYF. CDR3 nucleotides: TGTGCCAGCAGCTGGACCCGGGACAGGGCGGATACGCAGTATTTT.

V gene TRBV14 combines with J gene TRBJ1-1; TRBD1 aligns across 8 bases. The CDR3 extends over 16 amino acids. Germline CDR1 is SGHDN and CDR2 is FVKESK. V lost 2 bases and J lost 1; bases outside the gene matches: 6. The CDR3 coding sequence is TGTGCCAGCAGCCAACTCTGGACAGGGCCGAACACTGAAGCTTTCTTT. Translation: CASSQLWTGPNTEAFF.

CDR3 in DNA: TGTGCCAGCAGTTACTCCGGGGTAGCGAGCGAGCAGTACTTC. Protein: CASSYSGVASEQYF. The rearrangement joins TRBV6-5 to TRBJ2-7, with TRBD2 as a possible D gene (5 bases). Deletions cut 0 bases from V and 6 bases from J, with 12 bases between. The CDR3 sequence is 14 residues long. Germline V lookup: CDR1 MNHEY, CDR2 SVGAGI.

There are a few counts of this clone. This sequence joins TRBV6-5 and TRBJ1-5; no clear D gene. CDR1 is MNHEY, CDR2 SVGAGI, per germline. The CDR3 loop spans 13 amino acids. V gave up 5 bases and J gave up 3 bases, with 8 bases separating them. CDR3 nucleotide sequence: TGTGCCAGCAGTCGGGCCGTCAATCAGCCCCAGCATTTT. It codes for CASSRAVNQPQHF.

The chain carries TRBV7-9 and TRBJ1-3; D is perhaps TRBD1 (6 bases). Germline CDR1 SEHNR, CDR2 FQNEAQ (reference sequence). Between the trimmed V and J ends, which lost 5 bases and 4 bases, there was a span of 12 bases. The CDR3 covers 14 residues. The CDR3 is CASSPLTGGNTIYF. DNA of the CDR3: TGTGCCAGCAGCCCTCTTACAGGGGGAAACACCATATATTTT.

This clone was found once. The chain combines TRBV2 with TRBJ2-5; 9 bases are shared with TRBD1. Trimming removed 1 base from V and 2 bases from J; junction bases left unmatched: 5. Germline lookup yields CDR1 SNHLY and CDR2 FYNNEI. This CDR3 is built from 16 residues. The CDR3 sequence: CASSEGTGEDQETQYF. In nucleotides, the CDR3 is TGTGCCAGCAGTGAAGGGACAGGGGAGGATCAAGAGACCCAGTACTTC.

V is TRBV6-6 and J is TRBJ1-5; perhaps TRBD1 as D (5 bases). Germline-derived CDR1 and CDR2 are MNHNY and SVGAGI (reference sequence). V lost 6 bases and J 5 bases, leaving 17 bases between the germline ends. The CDR3 has 15 residues. CDR3 residues: CASSPGAWVDQPQHF. The DNA of the CDR3 is TGTGCCAGCAGCCCCGGGGCTTGGGTAGATCAGCCCCAGCATTTT.

V is TRBV7-9 and J is TRBJ2-7, with D possibly being TRBD1 or TRBD2 (6 bases each). This CDR3 region has 14 residues. Trimming cost V 0 bases and J 4 bases, with 10 bases left between them. CDR1 is SEHNR and CDR2 is FQNEAQ in the germline V gene (reference sequence). Here the CDR3 DNA reads TGTGCCAGCAGCTTAGCGGGGGGCCGGTACGAGCAGTACTTC. Translation: CASSLAGGRYEQYF.

The chain carries TRBV14 and TRBJ2-6; 8 bases line up with TRBD2. V shed 0 bases, J shed 0 bases, and the junction held 4 bases outside the gene matches. Per germline, CDR1 SGHDN and CDR2 FVKESK. This CDR3 is built from 18 residues. The CDR3 region is CASSQEGGGSSGANVLTF. CDR3 DNA: TGTGCCAGCAGCCAAGAGGGCGGGGGGTCCTCTGGGGCCAACGTCCTGACTTTC.